A selection of T cell receptor beta chains follows, all from one sample in a study of cytomegalovirus exposure and HLA in healthy donors. Here immunoSEQ multiplex PCR was the method, and the copy in TCRdb shows in-frame clones only, minus some. The sample contains about 76,000 clones, over 60% of which appear only once. The sequenced sample was PBMCs. These receptors were collected from a woman aged 40 to 55 in good health and CMV-seropositive. Each CDR3 is given with its conserved first and last residue. Each record gives: V gene, J gene, clone size, D gene, CDR3 DNA, CDR3 protein. A D gene is named only where the DNA matches it firmly. Rows may omit the clone size; those that give it use once, few, many or a size class.

>TRBV4-1|TRBJ1-2|once|.
TGCGCCAGCAGCCAAAAGCTGGGGCCCTATGGCTACACCTTC
CASSQKLGPYGYTF
>TRBV18|TRBJ2-7|.|.
TGTGCCAGCTCACCAACGGGGTACGAGCAGTACTTC
CASSPTGYEQYF
>TRBV5-8|TRBJ1-2|.|TRBD1
TGTGCCAGCAGCTCTGCTATGTCGGGACAGGGATTATATGGCTACACCTTC
CASSSAMSGQGLYGYTF
>TRBV6-1|TRBJ1-1|.|.
TGTGCCAGCAGTATGGGACATCTCAACACTGAAGCTTTCTTT
CASSMGHLNTEAFF
>TRBV27|TRBJ2-3|.|.
TGTGCCAGCAGTTTGCAGGTCAGAGATACGCAGTATTTT
CASSLQVRDTQYF
>TRBV7-9|TRBJ2-7|.|.
TGTGCCAGCAGCCCGCGGACCTTGGGGCTACCTGGGGAGCAGTACTTC
CASSPRTLGLPGEQYF
>TRBV6-1|TRBJ2-7|.|TRBD2
TGTGCCAGCAGCAGACTAGCGGGGTCCCTCGAGCAGTACTTC
CASSRLAGSLEQYF
>TRBV5-8|TRBJ2-3|.|TRBD1
TGTGCCACTCAGACAGGGCCTGCAGATACGCAGTATTTT
CATQTGPADTQYF
>TRBV5-6|TRBJ2-7|few|.
TGTGCCAGCAGCTTGGGCCTAGCCGACTACGAGCAGTACTTC
CASSLGLADYEQYF
>TRBV6-5|TRBJ1-2|.|.
TGTGCCAGCACTCCCGGGACAAACTATGGCTACACCTTC
CASTPGTNYGYTF
>TRBV7-2|TRBJ2-7|.|.
TGTGCCAGCAGCTCCCAATGGGGGGACCCCTACGAGCAGTACTTC
CASSSQWGDPYEQYF
>TRBV7-2|TRBJ1-2|few|.
TGTGCCAGCAGCTTAGATGTAGTGGGGCAGGGGTATGGCTACACCTTC
CASSLDVVGQGYGYTF
>TRBV5-1|TRBJ1-2|.|.
TGCGCCAGCAGCTTGGCTCCGGCTAACTATGGCTACACCTTC
CASSLAPANYGYTF
>TRBV5-4|TRBJ1-1|.|.
TGTGCCAGCAGCTTGTCCGTGGGGGCCGTTGGCACTGAAGCTTTCTTT
CASSLSVGAVGTEAFF
>TRBV7-6|TRBJ2-3|once|TRBD2
TGTGCCACCTCGGGGGGTAGCACAGATACGCAGTATTTT
CATSGGSTDTQYF
>TRBV29-1|TRBJ1-1|.|.
TGCAGCGTTGAAAGGGGGATGACAGCGGGGACTGAAGCTTTCTTT
CSVERGMTAGTEAFF
>TRBV6-5|TRBJ1-1|few|TRBD1
TGTGCCAGCAGTTACGCAGGGGGCGATAGGACTGAAGCTTTCTTT
CASSYAGGDRTEAFF
>TRBV30|TRBJ1-5|.|.
TGTGCCTGGAGTAATTATGATCAGCCCCAGCATTTT
CAWSNYDQPQHF
>TRBV6-1|TRBJ1-5|.|.
TGTGCCAGCAGGAACGCCGGGACTTTCAATCAGCCCCAGCATTTT
CASRNAGTFNQPQHF
>TRBV19|TRBJ1-1|few|.
TGTGCCTCCAAAGTAGAGGGTCGCGATGAAGCTTTCTTT
CASKVEGRDEAFF
>TRBV29-1|TRBJ1-1|.|.
TGCAGCGTTGAATCCTGGGAGGCGGAGGAAGCTTTCTTT
CSVESWEAEEAFF
>TRBV2|TRBJ1-1|few|TRBD1
TGTGCCAGCAACAAAGGACAGGGTGAAGCTTTCTTT
CASNKGQGEAFF
>TRBV25-1|TRBJ2-7|.|.
TGTGCCAGCAGTGACCTAAAAAACTCCTACGAGCAGTACTTC
CASSDLKNSYEQYF
>TRBV6-5|TRBJ2-1|few|TRBD2
TGTGCTACCTTAACGAGACTAGCGGCAGGGAATGAGCAGTTCTTC
CATLTRLAAGNEQFF
>TRBV2|TRBJ1-4|.|.
TGTGCCAGCAGTGCAGGGCTCAATGAAAAACTGTTTTTT
CASSAGLNEKLFF
>TRBV4-1|TRBJ2-5|.|.
TGCGCCAGCAGCCAAGATACGGGAGTAAGTGAGACCCAGTACTTC
CASSQDTGVSETQYF
>TRBV4-1|TRBJ1-1|.|.
TGCGCCAGCAGCCAAGATAAGGGGCGCATGAACACTGAAGCTTTCTTT
CASSQDKGRMNTEAFF
>TRBV6-1|TRBJ2-2|.|TRBD1
TGTGCCAGCAGTGTGAGACAGGGGTTCAACGGGGAGCTGTTTTTT
CASSVRQGFNGELFF
>TRBV5-4|TRBJ2-1|few|.
TGTGCCAGCAGCTTGGAGCTAGCCGGGAATGAGCAGTTCTTC
CASSLELAGNEQFF
>TRBV11-1|TRBJ2-1|.|TRBD2
TGTGCCAGCGGCCGGACTAGTTTTAATGAGCAGTTCTTC
CASGRTSFNEQFF
>TRBV7-2|TRBJ2-7|.|TRBD1
TGTGCCAGCAGCTTAGACAGGGGCCCCTACGAGCAGTACTTC
CASSLDRGPYEQYF
>TRBV28|TRBJ1-1|.|.
TGTGCCAGCGTTCCGGGGGGCGCGCGAACTGAAGCTTTCTTT
CASVPGGARTEAFF
>TRBV7-2|TRBJ2-3|.|TRBD2
TGTGCCAGCAGTCCGGGGGGTAGCGGCACAGATACGCAGTATTTT
CASSPGGSGTDTQYF
>TRBV7-3|TRBJ2-2|.|.
TGTGCCAGCAGCTTAAGTGGGACTGATCACACCGGGGAGCTGTTTTTT
CASSLSGTDHTGELFF
>TRBV7-2|TRBJ1-1|.|.
TGTGCCAGCAGCTCTCAAGCGTACACTGAAGCTTTCTTT
CASSSQAYTEAFF
>TRBV27|TRBJ2-1|.|.
TGTGCCAGCAGCGACAGGAGCTCCTACAATGAGCAGTTCTTC
CASSDRSSYNEQFF
>TRBV18|TRBJ2-5|.|.
TGTGCCAGCTCACCACCTGGAATGACAGGGACCCAGTACTTC
CASSPPGMTGTQYF
>TRBV11-2|TRBJ2-7|.|.
TGTGCCAGCAGCGGGCCGACCGAGAGCTCCTACGAGCAGTACTTC
CASSGPTESSYEQYF
>TRBV9|TRBJ2-1|once|.
TGTGCCAGCAGCACGGGAACCTACAATGAGCAGTTCTTC
CASSTGTYNEQFF
>TRBV5-1|TRBJ2-7|.|.
TGCGCCAGCAGCATCGGACAGCACTACGAGCAGTACTTC
CASSIGQHYEQYF
>TRBV29-1|TRBJ1-5|.|.
TGCAGCGTTGAAATCCAGGTGGGTCAGCCCCAGCATTTT
CSVEIQVGQPQHF
>TRBV5-1|TRBJ2-5|.|.
TGCGCCAGCAGCTTGGAAGGGGAACAAGAGACCCAGTACTTC
CASSLEGEQETQYF
>TRBV7-9|TRBJ2-2|.|.
TGTGCCAGCAGCTCCCCGGGGAGCACCGGGGAGCTGTTTTTT
CASSSPGSTGELFF
>TRBV7-9|TRBJ2-2|.|.
TGTGCCAGCAGCCCTTTGGGCGCGAACACCGGGGAGCTGTTTTTT
CASSPLGANTGELFF
>TRBV7-2|TRBJ1-5|.|TRBD1
TGTGCCAGCAGCGCTAGCCCGGGACAGATGGAGCCCCAGCATTTT
CASSASPGQMEPQHF
>TRBV6-5|TRBJ2-7|.|.
TGTGCCAGTTCGATCAGGGGGAGGCACGAGCAGTACTTC
CASSIRGRHEQYF
>TRBV6-1|TRBJ1-2|once|TRBD1
TGTGCCAGCAGACTGACAGGGACCCATGGCTACACCTTC
CASRLTGTHGYTF
>TRBV5-1|TRBJ2-5|.|.
TGCGCCAGCAGCTATGACAGTCGGGAGACCCAGTACTTC
CASSYDSRETQYF
>TRBV10-3|TRBJ1-1|once|TRBD1
TGTGCCACGGGGACAGTCAAATTTATGAACACTGAAGCTTTCTTT
CATGTVKFMNTEAFF
>TRBV30|TRBJ2-7|.|TRBD2
TGTGCCTGGAGTGGGACTAGCGGGAGGGCCTACGAGCAGTACTTC
CAWSGTSGRAYEQYF
>TRBV29-1|TRBJ2-7|once|.
TGCAGCGTTGTTGGGCAGATCGGTTTCTACGAGCAGTACTTC
CSVVGQIGFYEQYF
>TRBV4-1|TRBJ2-7|few|TRBD1
TGCGCCAGCAGCCAAGATCGTAGGGGGCACTACGAGCAGTACTTC
CASSQDRRGHYEQYF